The source of this T cell receptor beta chain is a study of blood T cell repertoires in COVID-19. Study-wide context: The United States, Italy and Spain provided the acute and convalescent COVID-19 samples. Sources were T cells, B-cell-depleted T cells, or PBMCs; the material itself was cDNA or gDNA.

Source study methods: Estimation of nucleated cell counts relied on the amplification of reference gene primers. Method: immunoSEQ multiplex PCR; TCRdb's copy keeps in-frame clones and lacks some. D and trimming come from the DNA, and the V and J calls and clone size come from that table. The table shows around 200,000 clones, with more than 75% occurring only once. Germline CDR1 is SGHAT and CDR2 is FQNNGV. There are 15 residues in the CDR3. V was clipped by 4 bases and J by 5 bases; unmatched bases: 5. Sequenced input: peripheral blood. This clonotype originated in a middle-aged man with active or convalescent COVID-19. The chain employs TRBV11-2 and TRBJ2-5; 12 positions match TRBD2. The CDR3 region is CASSSLTSGGETQYF. The CDR3 DNA follows: TGTGCCAGCAGCTCGCTGACTAGCGGGGGTGAGACCCAGTACTTC. Combining the CDR3 with reference TRBV11-2 and TRBJ2-5 gives the whole variable domain EAGVAQSPRYKIIEKRQSVAFWCNPISGHATLYWYQQILGQGPKLLIQFQNNGVVDDSQLPKDRFSAERLKGVDSTLKIQPAKLEDSAVYLCASSSLTSGGETQYFGPGTRLLVL.